The entry that follows covers one T cell receptor (beta chain) sequence. Antigen: not known. These data are taken from a study of T cell responses to AZD1222 COVID-19 vaccine. Study outcomes and limitations: At baseline, seropositivity was found in only a handful of AZD1222 recipients. Receipt of two AZD1222 doses was followed by a rise in Spike-specific TCR breadth and depth. After the peak T cell response, and only then, were repertoires sampled.

Libraries were prepared by immunoSEQ multiplex PCR; TCRdb keeps only in-frame clonotypes and omits some of them. This sample has approximately 110,000 clones, with about 85% found just once. The source was peripheral blood, collected on day 0 of AZD1222 vaccination. The TCR comes from an adult in good health.

DNA of the CDR3: TGTGCCAGTTGGAAGGGCCCGGGTTCTTATCAGCCCCAGCATTTT. The encoded protein is CASWKGPGSYQPQHF. This sequence joins TRBV19 and TRBJ1-5; no clear D. Germline-derived CDR1 and CDR2 are LNHDA and SQIVND (reference sequence). This CDR3 has 15 amino acids. With 8 bases removed from V and 5 bases from J, the gap between germline ends came to 19 bases. Combining the CDR3 with reference TRBV19 and TRBJ1-5 gives the whole variable domain DGGITQSPKYLFRKEGQNVTLSCEQNLNHDAMYWYRQDPGQGLRLIYYSQIVNDFQKGDIAEGYSVSREKKESFPLTVTSAQKNPTAFYLCASWKGPGSYQPQHFGDGTRLSIL.